The 12 T cell receptor beta chains below were found in one sample sequenced in a study of T cells after yellow fever vaccination. MiXCR, applied by TCRdb to the 5' RACE reads, yields one record per CDR3 protein. The sample lists 250,000 to 400,000 distinct CDR3 sequences; approximately 4.5% were seen once. Sequencing was performed on PBMCs, taken 15 days after the yellow fever booster vaccination. The receptors derive from a man between 18 and 35 years old who received the YFV17D yellow fever vaccine.

Many counts were recorded for this clonotype. The chain employs TRBV9 and TRBJ2-1; D remains ambiguous. Trimming removed 1 base at V and 1 base at J, with 6 bases between. CDR3 length equals 14 residues. The germline V gene encodes CDR1 SGDLS and CDR2 YYNGEE. CDR3 residues: CASSVKGSYNEQFF. In DNA form, the CDR3 reads TGTGCCAGCAGCGTAAAAGGTTCCTACAATGAGCAGTTCTTC.

At least ten counts were recorded for this clonotype. The rearrangement links TRBV7-2 to TRBJ2-1; 10 bases line up with TRBD2. The CDR3 spans 15 residues. Germline V gene sequence: CDR1 SGHTA, CDR2 FQGNSA. Trimming cost V 5 bases and J 9 bases; bases outside gene matches: 10. The CDR3 DNA sequence: TGTGCCAGCAGCCAGCGGGGGGGCCGTTTCGGTGAGCAGTTCTTC. Translating gives CASSQRGGRFGEQFF. The whole variable domain, remainder taken from reference TRBV7-2 and TRBJ2-1, is GAGVSQSPSNKVTEKGKDVELRCDPISGHTALYWYRQSLGQGLEFLIYFQGNSAPDKSGLPSDRFSAERTGGSVSTLTIQRTQQEDSAVYLCASSQRGGRFGEQFFGPGTRLTVL.

This clonotype was recorded many times. V and J are TRBV29-1 and TRBJ1-1, with D tentatively TRBD1 (5 bases). The CDR3 sequence is 12 residues long. CDR1 is SQVTM and CDR2 is ANQGSEA in the germline V gene. With 7 bases removed from V and 1 base from J, the gap between germline ends came to 10 bases. The CDR3 DNA sequence: TGCAGCGGAGGGGCAGGGAACACTGAAGCTTTCTTT. It is translated as CSGGAGNTEAFF.

This clonotype was picked up many times. The V gene is TRBV7-2, the J gene TRBJ1-1; tentative D call: TRBD1 (5 bases). This CDR3 spans 19 amino acids. Germline CDR1 reads SGHTA; CDR2 reads FQGNSA. V lost 3 bases to trimming and J lost 1 base, with 24 bases between them. DNA for the CDR3: TGTGCCAGCAGCTTCATAGCAGGGAGGGAGTACCTAGCGAACACTGAAGCTTTCTTT. Translated, it gives CASSFIAGREYLANTEAFF. The full variable domain, completed using reference TRBV7-2 and TRBJ1-1, is GAGVSQSPSNKVTEKGKDVELRCDPISGHTALYWYRQSLGQGLEFLIYFQGNSAPDKSGLPSDRFSAERTGGSVSTLTIQRTQQEDSAVYLCASSFIAGREYLANTEAFFGQGTRLTVV.

This clonotype was observed a handful of times. The gene calls are TRBV4-1 and TRBJ1-5; D uncertain. Germline V CDR1 and CDR2: MGHRA, YSYEKL. CDR3 size: 16 residues. The V end lost 1 base, the J end lost 4 bases, and 14 bases lay between the germline ends. This CDR3 reads CASSQVHSQPNQPQHF. The DNA of the CDR3 is TGCGCCAGCAGCCAAGTTCACAGCCAACCTAATCAGCCCCAGCATTTT.

The sample holds many counts of this clonotype. The J gene is TRBJ2-5, the V gene TRBV12-3 or TRBV12-4; D possibly corresponds to TRBD2 (5 bases). The germline V and J ends were trimmed by 6 bases and 5 bases, with 13 bases remaining between them. The CDR3 runs 13 residues. The CDR3 DNA reads as TGTGCCAGCAGCCCCCAAAGAGGGGAGACCCAGTACTTC. The encoded protein is CASSPQRGETQYF.

This clonotype was counted many times. This chain connects TRBV7-3 to TRBJ1-2, with TRBD1 matching 12 bases. Germline V CDR1 and CDR2: SGHTA, FQGTGA. The ends lost 5 bases at V and 8 bases at J; junction bases unmatched: 3. CDR3 size: 13 residues. The CDR3 sequence: CASSTGTGGGYTF. The CDR3 region has the DNA TGTGCCAGCAGCACCGGGACAGGGGGCGGCTACACCTTC. The full variable domain, completed using reference TRBV7-3 and TRBJ1-2, is GAGVSQTPSNKVTEKGKYVELRCDPISGHTALYWYRQSLGQGPEFLIYFQGTGAADDSGLPNDRFFAVRPEGSVSTLKIQRTERGDSAVYLCASSTGTGGGYTFGSGTRLTVV.

There are many counts of this clonotype. This rearrangement joins TRBV9 to TRBJ1-4; no clear D gene. The CDR3 runs to 13 residues. V was trimmed by 7 bases and J by 4 bases, leaving 11 bases between them. Germline V gives CDR1 SGDLS, CDR2 YYNGEE. The CDR3 nucleotides read TGTGCCAGCGACCGAGGATTTAATGAAAAACTGTTTTTT. Translation: CASDRGFNEKLFF. Based on the CDR3 plus reference TRBV9 and TRBJ1-4, the full variable domain is DSGVTQTPKHLITATGQRVTLRCSPRSGDLSVYWYQQSLDQGLQFLIQYYNGEERAKGNILERFSAQQFPDLHSELNLSSLELGDSALYFCASDRGFNEKLFFGSGTQLSVL.

This chain uses TRBV5-1 with TRBJ2-7, with 11 bases matching TRBD2. Germline CDR1 SGHRS, CDR2 YFSETQ. Unmatched junction bases numbered 3, after V lost 4 bases and J lost 3 bases. The CDR3 is 14 amino acids. CDR3 DNA: TGCGCCAGCAGCCCTAGCGGGGGGATCTACGAGCAGTACTTC. This translates into CASSPSGGIYEQYF.

This clonotype was detected many times. The rearrangement joins TRBV7-9 to TRBJ2-7; tentative D call: TRBD2 (6 bases). Germline loops: CDR1 SEHNR, CDR2 FQNEAQ (reference sequence). V lost 4 bases, J lost 5 bases, and 12 bases lay in between. This CDR3 spans 13 amino acids. The CDR3 is CASSSLGRHEQYF. CDR3 nucleotides: TGTGCCAGCAGCTCCCTTGGGAGGCACGAGCAGTACTTC.

This clonotype was seen ten or more times. The CDR3 bases are TGTGCCAGCAGCGGCGGGACTAGCGCCTACAATGAGCAGTTCTTC. Residues: CASSGGTSAYNEQFF. This chain connects TRBV5-6 to TRBJ2-1; 10 nucleotides match TRBD2. Unmatched junction bases numbered 3, after V lost 4 bases and J lost 2 bases. The CDR3 is 15 amino acids. The germline V gene has CDR1 SGHDT and CDR2 YYEEEE.

The rearrangement joins TRBV4-1 to TRBJ2-7, with 12 bases fitting TRBD2. Germline lookup yields CDR1 MGHRA and CDR2 YSYEKL. The CDR3 contains 17 residues. J was trimmed by 3 bases and V by 0 bases; bases with no gene match: 6. CDR3 DNA sequence: TGCGCCAGCAGCCAAGAGTTTCTAGCGGGGGGGGACTACGAGCAGTACTTC. It specifies CASSQEFLAGGDYEQYF.